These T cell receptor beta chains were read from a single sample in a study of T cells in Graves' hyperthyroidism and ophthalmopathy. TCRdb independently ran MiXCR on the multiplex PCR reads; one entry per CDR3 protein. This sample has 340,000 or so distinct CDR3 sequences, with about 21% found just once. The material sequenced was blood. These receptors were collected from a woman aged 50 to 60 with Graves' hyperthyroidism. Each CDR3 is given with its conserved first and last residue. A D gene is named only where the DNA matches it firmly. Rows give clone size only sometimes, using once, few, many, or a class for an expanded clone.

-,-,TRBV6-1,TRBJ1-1,CASSLSSPAEAFF,TGTGCCAGCAGTCTCTCCTCCCCCGCTGAAGCTTTCTTT
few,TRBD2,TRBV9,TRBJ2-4,CASSVADSGGAAKNIQYF,TGTGCCAGCAGCGTAGCTGACAGCGGGGGGGCCGCCAAAAACATTCAGTACTTC
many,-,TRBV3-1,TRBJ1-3,CASSQDTEDFSGNTIYF,TGTGCCAGCAGCCAAGATACGGAGGACTTCTCTGGAAACACCATATATTTT
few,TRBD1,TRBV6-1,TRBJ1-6,CASSRQGASGSPLHF,TGTGCCAGCAGTCGACAGGGAGCTTCGGGATCACCCCTCCACTTT
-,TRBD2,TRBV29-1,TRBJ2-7,CSVEMRGSYEQYF,TGCAGCGTTGAAATGCGGGGGTCATACGAGCAGTACTTC
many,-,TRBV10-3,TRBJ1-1,CAITKGSPNTEAFF,TGTGCCATCACCAAGGGGAGCCCGAACACTGAAGCTTTCTTT
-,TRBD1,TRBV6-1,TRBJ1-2,CASNLGTADGYTF,TGTGCCAGCAACCTGGGGACAGCTGATGGCTACACCTTC
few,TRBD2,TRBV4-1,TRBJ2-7,CASSQEGLAGKSYEQYF,TGCGCCAGCAGCCAAGAAGGGCTAGCGGGAAAAAGCTACGAGCAGTACTTC
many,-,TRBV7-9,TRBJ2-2,CASSRSGTGELFF,TGTGCCAGCAGCCGTTCCGGCACCGGGGAGCTGTTTTTT
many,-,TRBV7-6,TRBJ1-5,CASSPGPSERGQPQHF,TGTGCCAGCAGCCCCGGGCCTTCCGAAAGGGGTCAGCCCCAGCATTTT
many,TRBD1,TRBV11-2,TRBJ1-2,CASSSGQGEWYGYTF,TGTGCCAGCAGCTCAGGACAGGGAGAGTGGTATGGCTACACCTTC
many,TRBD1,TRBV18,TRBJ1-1,CASSTRTGRTNTEAFF,TGTGCCAGCTCAACTAGGACAGGGAGGACGAACACTGAAGCTTTCTTT
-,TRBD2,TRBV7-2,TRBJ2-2,CASSFRLAGGPNTGELFF,TGTGCCAGCAGCTTTCGACTAGCGGGAGGGCCGAACACCGGGGAGCTGTTTTTT
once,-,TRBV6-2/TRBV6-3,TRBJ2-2,CASGTGELFF,TGTGCCAGCGGGACCGGGGAGCTGTTTTTT
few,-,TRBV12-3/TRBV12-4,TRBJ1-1,CASRPTGRGTEAFF,TGTGCCAGCAGGCCCACAGGGCGAGGGACTGAAGCTTTCTTT
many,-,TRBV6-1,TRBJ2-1,CASSPLNAGRNEQFF,TGTGCCAGCTCGCCTTTGAATGCTGGCCGGAATGAGCAGTTCTTC
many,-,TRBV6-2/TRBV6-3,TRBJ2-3,CASSTDWTKQSTDTQYF,TGTGCCAGCAGTACCGATTGGACAAAACAGAGCACAGATACGCAGTATTTT
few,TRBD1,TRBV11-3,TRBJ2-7,CASSPGTGGFYEQYF,TGTGCCAGCAGCCCCGGGACAGGGGGCTTCTACGAGCAGTACTTC
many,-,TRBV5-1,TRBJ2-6,CASSLALSGANVLTF,TGCGCCAGCAGTTTAGCCCTCTCTGGGGCCAACGTCCTGACTTTC
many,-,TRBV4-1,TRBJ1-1,CASSQGWYTEAFF,TGCGCCAGCAGCCAAGGGTGGTACACTGAAGCTTTCTTT
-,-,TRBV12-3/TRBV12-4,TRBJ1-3,CASSLALNLGGSSGNTIYF,TGTGCCAGCAGTTTAGCGCTTAACCTAGGCGGCAGCTCTGGAAACACCATATATTTT
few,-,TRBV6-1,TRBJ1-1,CASSPQLEAEAFF,TGTGCCAGCAGTCCCCAACTGGAGGCTGAAGCTTTCTTT
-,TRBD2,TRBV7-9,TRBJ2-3,CASTRPGGPDTQYF,TGTGCCAGCACCCGTCCGGGGGGGCCAGATACGCAGTATTTT
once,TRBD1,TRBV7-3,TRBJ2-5,CASSLRGRGRQETQYF,TGTGCCAGCAGCTTGCGTGGCAGGGGGCGGCAAGAGACCCAGTACTTC
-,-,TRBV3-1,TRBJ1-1,CASSPLGAGETEAFF,TGTGCCAGCAGCCCCCTCGGGGCAGGGGAAACTGAAGCTTTCTTT
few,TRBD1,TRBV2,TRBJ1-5,CASSRTGGLIGQPQHF,TGTGCCAGCAGTCGGACAGGGGGCTTAATCGGGCAGCCCCAGCATTTT
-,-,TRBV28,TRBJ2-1,CASSFDYGPYNEQFF,TGTGCCAGCAGTTTTGACTACGGTCCCTACAATGAGCAGTTCTTC
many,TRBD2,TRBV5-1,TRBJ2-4,CASSSGLAGGNLAKNIQYF,TGCGCCAGCAGCTCCGGACTAGCGGGAGGGAATTTGGCCAAAAACATTCAGTACTTC
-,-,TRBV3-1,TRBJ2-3,CASSQQGIGSSTDTQYF,TGTGCCAGCAGCCAACAGGGGATCGGTTCTAGCACAGATACGCAGTATTTT
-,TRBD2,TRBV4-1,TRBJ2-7,CASSPPGRDEQYF,TGTGCCAGCAGCCCCCCCGGGAGGGACGAGCAGTACTTC
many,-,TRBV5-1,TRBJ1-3,CASSPGQIYSGNTIYF,TGCGCCAGCAGCCCCGGACAGATTTACTCTGGAAACACCATATATTTT
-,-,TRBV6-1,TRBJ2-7,CASRFQGYEQYF,TGTGCCAGCAGATTTCAGGGCTACGAGCAGTACTTC
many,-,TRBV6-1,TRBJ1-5,CASSAIGRNQPQHF,TGTGCCAGCAGTGCCATCGGACGGAATCAGCCCCAGCATTTT
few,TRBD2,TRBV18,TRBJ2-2,CASSPLRLAGVAGELFF,TGTGCCAGCTCCCCACTTAGACTAGCGGGAGTCGCCGGGGAGCTGTTTTTT
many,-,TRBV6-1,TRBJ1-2,CASNSDYGYTF,TGTGCCAGCAACTCAGACTATGGCTACACCTTC
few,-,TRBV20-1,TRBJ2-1,CSAKLTSSYNEQFF,TGCAGTGCTAAGTTAACAAGCTCCTACAATGAGCAGTTCTTC
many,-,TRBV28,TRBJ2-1,CASGGSSGRYNEQFF,TGTGCCAGCGGGGGCTCTAGCGGACGTTACAATGAGCAGTTCTTC
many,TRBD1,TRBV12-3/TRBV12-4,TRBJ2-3,CASSSRTGQSDTQYF,TGTGCCAGCAGTTCCCGGACAGGGCAGTCAGATACGCAGTATTTT
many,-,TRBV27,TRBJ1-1,CASSLWGLNTEAFF,TGTGCCAGCAGTTTATGGGGGTTGAACACTGAAGCTTTCTTT
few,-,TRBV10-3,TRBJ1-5,CAITPGTQDGFNQPQHF,TGTGCCATCACCCCGGGAACCCAGGACGGATTTAATCAGCCCCAGCATTTT
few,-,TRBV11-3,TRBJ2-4,CASSFSELAKNIQYF,TGTGCCAGCAGCTTCTCCGAGCTAGCCAAAAACATTCAGTACTTC
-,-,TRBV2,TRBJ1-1,CASLRHLDTEAFF,TGTGCCAGCCTCCGGCACCTCGACACTGAAGCTTTCTTT
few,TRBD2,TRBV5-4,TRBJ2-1,CAAQAPGTSGRRSYNEQFF,TGTGCCGCCCAGGCCCCCGGGACTAGCGGGAGAAGGTCCTACAATGAGCAGTTCTTC
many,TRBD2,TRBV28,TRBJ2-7,CASSAMREVGNEQYF,TGTGCCAGCAGTGCTATGCGGGAGGTAGGCAACGAGCAGTACTTC